This TCR beta chain was retrieved from a study of shared clonotypes between healthy human individuals. Across the study: Donor ages ranged 18 to 49 years: a couple of women, a few men. Researchers assigned three CD4 naive, three CD4 memory, two CD8 naive and one CD8 memory plate to each donor.

As handled by the study authors: ImmunoSEQ output held junction-only sequences without quality scores, so filtering differed. Assay used: immunoSEQ multiplex PCR; TCRdb lists only in-frame clones, some missing. That table gives V, J and clone size, and the DNA gave D and trimming. The table lists around 2.1 million clones, roughly 91% of them singletons. The germline V gene encodes CDR1 SGHAT and CDR2 FQNNGV. The CDR3 sequence is 15 residues long. V was pared by 6 bases and J by 4 bases, with 19 bases between. Naive CD8 isolation took CD45RO-negative cells positively selected for CCR7 and excluded terminally differentiated effector memory CD45RA+ cells.

The rearrangement joins TRBV11-2 to TRBJ2-7, with TRBD2 as a possible D gene (6 bases). The sequence was obtained from a man aged 18-30 years in good health. Some clones in this sample may be carry-over from other donors' samples. Sequencing was done on a sample of naive CD8+ T cells from PBMCs. CDR3 region: CASSLLLGGGYEQYF. The DNA for the CDR3 is TGTGCCAGCAGTCTCCTCCTCGGGGGTGGGTACGAGCAGTACTTC. Together with reference TRBV11-2 and TRBJ2-7, the CDR3 gives the full variable domain: EAGVAQSPRYKIIEKRQSVAFWCNPISGHATLYWYQQILGQGPKLLIQFQNNGVVDDSQLPKDRFSAERLKGVDSTLKIQPAKLEDSAVYLCASSLLLGGGYEQYFGPGTRLTVT.